This T cell receptor beta chain was documented in a study of cytomegalovirus exposure and HLA in healthy donors. Whole-study results and caveats: An analysis that came later showed most CMV-associated TCR beta chains appearing HLA-restricted. Presence/absence analysis assumed near-uniform sequencing depth across donors. TCR beta sequences reportedly predicted the HLA-A and HLA-B alleles of most subjects accurately.

V gave up 8 bases and J gave up 4 bases, with 17 bases separating them. Germline V gene data show CDR1 as MNHNS and CDR2 as SASEGT. This CDR3 is 14 amino acids long. As regards this clone: Its antigen is still unknown.

With 60 Vbeta and 13 Jbeta primers, the PCR was carried out. Only in-frame clones appear in the TCRdb table, and some are missing; sequencing was by immunoSEQ multiplex PCR. Of around 160,000 clones listed, roughly 80% were seen once; the top ten hold about 4.9%. The V and J genes are TRBV6-1 and TRBJ1-2, with a weak D call TRBD1 (6 bases). The clonotype was recovered from a male donor in good health and CMV-seronegative. The sample was PBMCs. CDR3 sequence reads: CASGLGQGPYGYTF. The CDR3 DNA follows: TGTGCCAGCGGCCTGGGCCAGGGGCCCTATGGCTACACCTTC.